The 4 T cell receptor beta chains presented below share a single source sample, sequenced in a study of cytomegalovirus exposure and HLA in healthy donors. Amplification used 60 Vbeta primers and 13 Jbeta primers. Only in-frame clones appear in the TCRdb table, and some are missing; sequencing was by immunoSEQ multiplex PCR. The repertoire consists of 100,000 to 140,000 clones, with over 60% occurring once and the leading ten covering approximately 4.2%. The source material was PBMCs. The receptors derive from a male donor in good health and CMV-seronegative.

The chain is built from TRBV5-1 and TRBJ1-5, with 7 bases aligning to TRBD1. V was pared by 0 bases and J by 4 bases, with 4 bases of the junction left unmatched. CDR3 length: 15 residues. Per germline, CDR1 SGHRS and CDR2 YFSETQ. Here the CDR3 reads CASSLGGTANQPQHF. The CDR3 bases are TGCGCCAGCAGCTTGGGCGGGACAGCTAATCAGCCCCAGCATTTT.

The rearrangement joins TRBV6-1 to TRBJ2-3, with a weak D call TRBD2 (6 bases). This CDR3 is 16 amino acids long. Deletions cut 0 bases from V and 4 bases from J, with 14 bases between. The germline V gene encodes CDR1 MNHNS and CDR2 SASEGT. The CDR3, as DNA: TGTGCCAGCAGTGAAGCCCTGGCGGGGACCGCAGATACGCAGTATTTT. Its protein is CASSEALAGTADTQYF.

J is TRBJ2-3 and V is TRBV7-2; 10 bases line up with TRBD2. Germline loops: CDR1 SGHTA, CDR2 FQGNSA. The junction had 14 bases not matched to a gene; V was cut back by 5 bases and J by 0 bases. The CDR3 is 19 residues long. CDR3 residues: CASSARNVGTSDSTDTQYF. CDR3 bases: TGTGCCAGCAGCGCGCGCAACGTCGGGACTAGCGATAGCACAGATACGCAGTATTTT.

V gene TRBV29-1 combines with J gene TRBJ2-5; 8 nucleotides match TRBD2. Per germline, CDR1 SQVTM and CDR2 ANQGSEA. The V segment lost 4 bases and the J segment 6 bases; nucleotides outside the gene matches: 10. The CDR3 is made up of 14 amino acids. The CDR3 is CSVAVRGGDQTQYF. CDR3 bases: TGCAGCGTTGCCGTCCGGGGGGGGGATCAGACCCAGTACTTC.